These 12 T cell receptor beta chains originate from one sample sequenced in a study of OX40 agonist ivuxolimab in advanced cancers. Profiling relied on immunoSEQ multiplex PCR, and the TCRdb table lists in-frame clones only, not all of them. The sample has about 50,000 clones; roughly four fifths are singletons. Sequencing was performed on CD4+ or CD8+ T cells sorted from blood, taken in a trial of the OX40 agonist ivuxolimab. These receptors all stem from an adult with an advanced solid tumor such as melanoma, head and neck, liver or kidney cancer.

V gene TRBV19 combines with J gene TRBJ2-2, with 7 bases identical to TRBD2. This CDR3 is 14 amino acids long. Germline V gene data show CDR1 as LNHDA and CDR2 as SQIVND (reference sequence). J gave up 4 bases and V 5 bases, and 4 bases lay outside the gene matches. The CDR3 spells CASSWEGGTGELFF. In nucleotides, the CDR3 is TGTGCCAGTAGTTGGGAGGGAGGCACCGGGGAGCTGTTTTTT.

This chain joins TRBV7-3 and TRBJ2-1; 7 bases align to TRBD2. This CDR3 is built from 14 residues. In germline, CDR1 is SGHTA, CDR2 FQGTGA. V shed 5 bases, J shed 5 bases, and the junction held 6 bases outside the gene matches. The DNA for the CDR3 is TGTGCCAGCAGCCTCGGACTAGACCACAATGAGCAGTTCTTC. This encodes CASSLGLDHNEQFF.

The CDR3 loop reads CASSLQGGNNQPQHF. Here the CDR3 DNA reads TGCGCCAGCAGTCTGCAGGGGGGGAACAATCAGCCCCAGCATTTT. The V gene is TRBV5-1, the J gene TRBJ1-5; 7 nucleotides match TRBD1. There are 15 residues in the CDR3. Per germline, CDR1 SGHRS and CDR2 YFSETQ. V lost 5 bases, J lost 3 bases, and 8 bases stayed unmatched.

This chain connects TRBV27 to TRBJ2-7; D may be TRBD1 (5 bases). The germline V gene has CDR1 MNHEY and CDR2 SMNVEV (reference sequence). The CDR3 has 14 amino acids. V lost 2 bases and J 4 bases, leaving 12 bases between the germline ends. This chain's CDR3 is CASSLRQGLYEQYF. In DNA, the CDR3 is TGTGCCAGCAGTTTACGGCAGGGCCTATACGAGCAGTACTTC.

The chain carries TRBV6-1 and TRBJ1-2; no firm D call. The CDR3 is made up of 12 amino acids. Looked up from germline, CDR1 is MNHNS and CDR2 is SASEGT. Trimming stripped 4 bases from V and 4 bases from J, with 7 bases between. The CDR3 here is CASSVLAYGYTF. Written as DNA, the CDR3 is TGTGCCAGCAGTGTTTTGGCCTATGGCTACACCTTC.

The genes are TRBV28 and TRBJ2-7; D is unclear. CDR1 is MDHEN, CDR2 SYDVKM, per germline. CDR3 length: 12 amino acids. V was pared by 4 bases and J by 6 bases, with 10 bases between. Written as DNA, the CDR3 is TGTGCCAGCAGTTCTGACCCCTTCGAGCAGTACTTC. Its protein is CASSSDPFEQYF.

This chain joins TRBV27 and TRBJ2-1; no clear D. The ends were cut back, 2 bases at V and 8 bases at J, with 13 bases in the middle. This CDR3 contains 14 residues. The germline gives CDR1 MNHEY, CDR2 SMNVEV (reference sequence). Here the CDR3 reads CASSLGQLIHEQFF. The CDR3 DNA follows: TGTGCCAGCAGTTTAGGGCAGTTGATCCATGAGCAGTTCTTC.

The chain uses TRBV11-2 and TRBJ2-5, with 14 bases aligning to TRBD2. The CDR3 sequence is 18 residues long. Unmatched junction bases numbered 10, after V lost 5 bases and J lost 2 bases. Germline V gives CDR1 SGHAT, CDR2 FQNNGV. The CDR3 DNA reads TGTGCCAGCAGCCTGGGACTAGCGGGAGCATTCTATCAAGAGACCCAGTACTTC. Protein sequence: CASSLGLAGAFYQETQYF.

This clone came up once. V gene TRBV11-3 combines with J gene TRBJ1-2, with TRBD1 matching over 9 bases. The CDR3 is 16 amino acids. Per germline, CDR1 SGHNT and CDR2 YENEEA. J lost 7 bases, V lost 5 bases, and 14 bases had no gene match. CDR3 DNA: TGTGCCAGCAGCCCCGTTCGGGGACAGGGAATCACTGGCTACACCTTC. As protein: CASSPVRGQGITGYTF.

This clone was counted a single time. The chain employs TRBV18 and TRBJ2-7; TRBD1 matches 11 bases. CDR1 is KGHSH, CDR2 LQKENI, per germline. Trimming took 4 bases from V and 7 from J; bases not matched to a gene: 6. The CDR3 length is 14 residues. CDR3 DNA sequence: TGTGCCAGCTCACTTAAGGACAGGGGGCAGGAGCAGTACTTC. Encoded protein: CASSLKDRGQEQYF.

The chain has TRBV7-9 and TRBJ1-2; D gene ambiguous. Trimming shortened V by 1 base and J by 2 bases, and 8 bases separated the two germline ends. Germline CDR1 is SEHNR and CDR2 is FQNEAQ (reference sequence). The CDR3 extends over 14 amino acids. CDR3 residues: CASSLEAGNYGYTF. The CDR3 coding sequence is TGTGCCAGCAGCTTAGAGGCAGGCAACTATGGCTACACCTTC.

The J gene is TRBJ1-1, the V gene TRBV11-1, with D possibly TRBD1 on 5 matching bases. The CDR3 contains 15 residues. The germline gives CDR1 SGHAT, CDR2 FQDESV (reference sequence). Trimming took off 2 bases at V and 4 bases at J, with 14 bases between the two ends. The CDR3 sequence: CASSLLMGPATEAFF. The CDR3 nucleotides read TGTGCCAGCAGCTTACTTATGGGGCCGGCCACTGAAGCTTTCTTT.